The rows below give T cell receptor beta chains drawn from one sample of a study of control samples from healthy donors and cancer patients. The data were produced by immunoSEQ multiplex PCR, yet TCRdb's version contains in-frame clones alone and is incomplete. The sample lists 150,000 or so clones, approximately 90% occurring once. The sequenced material came from blood. These receptors came from a man aged 40-55 years in good health. Each CDR3 is given with its conserved first and last residue. The order of the fields is J gene, V gene, D gene, clone size, CDR3 protein, CDR3 DNA. The D gene is left open where the match is weak. Clone size is shown for a subset of rows, as once, few, many or a class of expanded clone.

TRBJ1-1	TRBV9	-	-	CASSVLQGTTEAFF	TGTGCCAGCAGCGTCCTACAGGGTACCACTGAAGCTTTCTTT
TRBJ2-7	TRBV5-6	TRBD2	-	CASSPGLAGTYEQYF	TGTGCCAGCAGCCCGGGACTAGCGGGGACCTACGAGCAGTACTTC
TRBJ2-7	TRBV11-1	-	-	CASSRRQGNSYEQYF	TGTGCCAGCAGCCGGCGGCAGGGCAACTCCTACGAGCAGTACTTC
TRBJ2-7	TRBV5-1	TRBD2	-	CASSSSTSGYYEQYF	TGCGCCAGCAGTTCATCGACTAGCGGCTACTACGAGCAGTACTTC
TRBJ1-5	TRBV13	-	-	CASSLRRGSNQPQHF	TGTGCCAGCAGCTTGAGGCGGGGAAGCAATCAGCCCCAGCATTTT
TRBJ1-5	TRBV30	-	once	CAWSSGHIGSNQPQHF	TGTGCCTGGAGCTCCGGACATATCGGCAGCAATCAGCCCCAGCATTTT
TRBJ1-1	TRBV5-1	-	-	CASSLVGSETEAFF	TGCGCCAGCAGCTTGGTGGGGTCGGAGACTGAAGCTTTCTTT
TRBJ2-7	TRBV6-6	TRBD1	-	CASSYPLHTGDYEQYF	TGTGCCAGCAGTTACCCACTTCATACAGGGGACTACGAGCAGTACTTC
TRBJ2-2	TRBV3-1/TRBV3-2	TRBD1	-	CASRNLDRGLTGELFF	TGTGCCAGCAGAAACCTGGACAGGGGGCTGACCGGGGAGCTGTTTTTT
TRBJ2-3	TRBV5-6	-	-	CASSLGLNTQYF	TGTGCCAGCAGCTTGGGGCTTAATACGCAGTATTTT
TRBJ1-6	TRBV27	-	-	CASSTQTNSPLHF	TGTGCCAGCAGTACTCAGACGAATTCACCCCTCCACTTT
TRBJ2-5	TRBV5-1	TRBD2	-	CASSFDMRGQETQYF	TGCGCCAGCAGCTTCGACATGCGGGGGCAAGAGACCCAGTACTTC
TRBJ1-2	TRBV4-2	-	-	CASSQDGAYIYGYTF	TGTGCCAGCAGCCAAGATGGGGCCTACATCTATGGCTACACCTTC
TRBJ1-1	TRBV9	TRBD1	once	CASSQWGQMNTEAFF	TGTGCCAGCAGCCAATGGGGACAGATGAACACTGAAGCTTTCTTT
TRBJ2-7	TRBV7-2	TRBD2	-	CASSYTGGISYEQYF	TGTGCCAGCAGCTACACGGGGGGTATCTCCTACGAGCAGTACTTC
TRBJ2-2	TRBV9	-	-	CASSVDGGSTGELFF	TGTGCCAGCAGCGTAGACGGGGGCAGCACCGGGGAGCTGTTTTTT
TRBJ2-1	TRBV7-8	-	-	CASSYLTSFREQFF	TGTGCCAGCAGCTACCTGACTAGTTTCCGAGAGCAGTTCTTC
TRBJ1-2	TRBV30	-	-	CAWSGGDYGYTF	TGTGCCTGGAGTGGTGGGGACTATGGCTACACCTTC
TRBJ1-3	TRBV29-1	TRBD1	-	CSALTGTRNTIYF	TGCAGCGCCTTGACAGGGACTAGAAACACCATATATTTT
TRBJ2-7	TRBV7-9	-	-	CASTTRDGSYEQYF	TGTGCCAGCACCACGAGGGACGGTTCCTACGAGCAGTACTTC
TRBJ1-3	TRBV4-1	-	-	CASSQDPRPGYTIYF	TGCGCCAGCAGCCAAGATCCCAGGCCGGGATACACCATATATTTT
TRBJ2-2	TRBV6-5	TRBD1	-	CATPHRGKNTGELFF	TGTGCCACCCCTCACAGGGGGAAGAACACCGGGGAGCTGTTTTTT
TRBJ2-3	TRBV5-4	-	-	CASSSDLGQYF	TGTGCCAGCAGCTCCGACTTGGGGCAGTATTTT
TRBJ2-5	TRBV9	-	-	CASSVEGTPWETQYF	TGTGCCAGCAGCGTAGAGGGGACCCCGTGGGAGACCCAGTACTTC
TRBJ1-4	TRBV19	-	-	CASSFDRGKLFF	TGTGCCAGTAGTTTCGATAGGGGAAAACTGTTTTTT
TRBJ2-5	TRBV11-3	-	-	CASSPRRGLGETQYF	TGTGCCAGCAGCCCACGCAGGGGCCTGGGGGAGACCCAGTACTTC
TRBJ1-1	TRBV27	-	-	CASSLFGTEAFF	TGTGCCAGCAGTTTATTTGGAACTGAAGCTTTCTTT
TRBJ2-2	TRBV7-9	-	-	CASSLGNTGELFF	TGTGCCAGCAGCTTAGGGAACACCGGGGAGCTGTTTTTT
TRBJ1-4	TRBV5-4	TRBD1	-	CASSQGAHGTNEKLFF	TGTGCCAGCAGCCAGGGGGCGCACGGAACTAATGAAAAACTGTTTTTT
TRBJ1-1	TRBV5-1	-	-	CASSLKGNTEAFF	TGCGCCAGCAGCTTGAAGGGAAACACTGAAGCTTTCTTT
TRBJ1-1	TRBV20-1	-	-	CSARGTEAFF	TGCAGTGCGCGCGGCACTGAAGCTTTCTTT